This is a list of T cell receptor beta chains from one sample in a study of blood T cell repertoires in COVID-19. The method was immunoSEQ multiplex PCR; TCRdb's version includes in-frame clones alone and lacks a portion of them. The table has 110,000 to 150,000 clones, around 88% seen once. The sample was peripheral blood. The receptors originated from a man between 60 and 75 years old with active or convalescent COVID-19. CDR3s include the opening cysteine and the closing phenylalanine or tryptophan. A D gene is named only where the DNA matches it firmly. Only part of the rows carry a size: once, few, many, or a class if the clone is expanded.

J gene,clone size,D gene,V gene,CDR3 protein,CDR3 DNA
TRBJ2-2,once,NA,TRBV5-5,CASSLAGANTGELFF,TGTGCCAGCAGCTTGGCAGGGGCGAACACCGGGGAGCTGTTTTTT
TRBJ2-3,once,TRBD2,TRBV7-3,CASRPSGGTDTQYF,TGTGCCAGCAGACCTAGCGGGGGCACAGATACGCAGTATTTT
TRBJ1-2,NA,NA,TRBV5-5,CASTPASGDYGYTF,TGTGCCAGCACACCCGCGTCGGGGGACTATGGCTACACCTTC
TRBJ1-1,NA,TRBD1,TRBV11-2,CASRGTGSTEAFF,TGTGCCAGCAGGGGGACAGGGAGCACTGAAGCTTTCTTT
TRBJ1-1,NA,NA,TRBV10-3,CASRDRGDTEAFF,TGTGCCTCAAGGGATAGGGGCGACACTGAAGCTTTCTTT
TRBJ1-6,once,NA,TRBV18,CASSPPEANSPLHF,TGTGCCAGCTCACCACCCGAGGCTAATTCACCCCTCCACTTT
TRBJ2-3,once,NA,TRBV6-5,CASSPSGSTDTQYF,TGTGCCAGCAGCCCAAGCGGAAGCACAGATACGCAGTATTTT
TRBJ2-5,once,TRBD2,TRBV14,CASSQDQREPETQYF,TGTGCCAGCAGCCAAGATCAGCGGGAGCCAGAGACCCAGTACTTC
TRBJ1-4,once,TRBD1,TRBV2,CASRDNRGWHEKLFF,TGTGCCAGCAGGGACAACAGGGGATGGCATGAAAAACTGTTTTTT
TRBJ2-3,NA,TRBD2,TRBV18,CASQLVAGSPDTQYF,TGTGCCAGCCAACTGGTAGCGGGGAGCCCAGATACGCAGTATTTT
TRBJ2-5,NA,TRBD1,TRBV19,CASSKDRGRFGETQYF,TGTGCCAGTAGTAAGGACAGGGGGCGCTTTGGAGAGACCCAGTACTTC
TRBJ2-5,NA,TRBD2,TRBV5-8,CASSLPGGETQYF,TGTGCCAGCAGCTTGCCGGGGGGGGAGACCCAGTACTTC
TRBJ1-6,NA,NA,TRBV11-2,CASSLLAPGSPLHF,TGTGCCAGCAGCTTATTAGCACCAGGGTCACCCCTCCACTTT
TRBJ1-1,NA,TRBD1,TRBV28,CASSFPERTGWGRPFF,TGTGCCAGCAGTTTCCCCGAACGGACAGGGTGGGGTCGTCCTTTCTTT
TRBJ2-1,NA,NA,TRBV9,CASSVDSGLYNEQFF,TGTGCCAGCAGCGTAGATAGCGGTCTCTACAATGAGCAGTTCTTC
TRBJ2-7,NA,TRBD2,TRBV7-2,CASSLRLAGPYEQYF,TGTGCCAGCAGCTTGCGACTAGCGGGTCCCTACGAGCAGTACTTC
TRBJ2-4,NA,TRBD1,TRBV5-1,CASSPQGAPSNIQYF,TGCGCCAGCAGCCCTCAGGGGGCCCCTTCCAACATTCAGTACTTC
TRBJ1-2,NA,TRBD1,TRBV29-1,CSVRGGGQGRGYTF,TGCAGCGTCCGCGGCGGGGGACAGGGACGTGGCTACACCTTC
TRBJ1-6,NA,NA,TRBV2,CASSEVGNSPLHF,TGTGCCAGCAGCGAGGTTGGCAATTCACCCCTCCACTTT
TRBJ1-1,NA,TRBD1,TRBV18,CASSPLTGGGTEAFF,TGTGCCAGCTCACCACTGACAGGGGGTGGCACTGAAGCTTTCTTT
TRBJ2-3,once,NA,TRBV5-1,CASSPPRTGAGGDTQYF,TGCGCCAGCAGCCCGCCGAGGACGGGAGCTGGCGGGGATACGCAGTATTTT
TRBJ1-4,NA,NA,TRBV27,CASSSYRFEKLFF,TGTGCCAGCAGTTCTTACAGATTTGAAAAACTGTTTTTT
TRBJ2-3,NA,TRBD1,TRBV23-1,CASSRVKDRVSTDTQYF,TGCGCCAGCAGTCGAGTGAAGGACAGGGTTAGCACAGATACGCAGTATTTT
TRBJ1-5,NA,NA,TRBV9,CASSVGSTRGPQHF,TGTGCCAGCAGCGTAGGTTCGACACGGGGGCCCCAGCATTTT
TRBJ2-1,NA,NA,TRBV7-2,CASSILAASGNEQFF,TGTGCCAGCAGTATTCTGGCGGCCTCCGGGAATGAGCAGTTCTTC
TRBJ2-1,many,NA,TRBV27,CASSPSLNEQFF,TGTGCCAGCAGTCCTTCCCTCAATGAGCAGTTCTTC
TRBJ2-2,NA,TRBD1,TRBV19,CASSYNTGGPGELFF,TGTGCCAGTAGTTATAATACAGGGGGCCCCGGGGAGCTGTTTTTT
TRBJ1-4,NA,NA,TRBV18,CASSPMDGGGEKLFF,TGTGCCAGCTCACCGATGGACGGGGGAGGCGAAAAACTGTTTTTT
TRBJ2-5,NA,NA,TRBV18,CASSPENQEETQYF,TGTGCCAGCTCACCAGAGAACCAGGAAGAGACCCAGTACTTC
TRBJ1-4,NA,NA,TRBV19,CASHLVGEKLFF,TGTGCCAGCCACTTGGTCGGTGAAAAACTGTTTTTT
TRBJ2-7,NA,TRBD1,TRBV28,CASSAVDRAGDEQYF,TGTGCCAGCAGCGCAGTTGACAGGGCAGGGGACGAGCAGTACTTC
TRBJ2-7,NA,NA,TRBV11-2,CASSPRTVSYEQYF,TGTGCCAGCAGCCCGCGGACAGTCTCCTACGAGCAGTACTTC
TRBJ1-6,NA,NA,TRBV4-3,CASSQDKAGMSSYNSPLHF,TGCGCCAGCAGCCAAGATAAGGCAGGAATGAGCTCCTATAATTCACCCCTCCACTTT
TRBJ1-4,NA,NA,TRBV4-3,CASSNYEAGSGEKLFF,TGCGCCAGCAGTAACTACGAGGCGGGGTCGGGAGAAAAACTGTTTTTT
TRBJ2-1,NA,NA,TRBV19,CASSPYIYEQFF,TGTGCCAGTAGCCCTTATATTTATGAGCAGTTCTTC
TRBJ2-3,NA,TRBD2,TRBV19,CASSVSGRGADTQYF,TGTGCCAGTAGTGTTAGCGGGAGGGGCGCAGATACGCAGTATTTT
TRBJ2-1,NA,TRBD2,TRBV6-2/TRBV6-3,CASSSRLAGEQFF,TGTGCCAGCAGTTCACGACTAGCGGGGGAGCAGTTCTTC
TRBJ2-7,NA,NA,TRBV6-2/TRBV6-3,CASSYEEGPPYEQYF,TGTGCCAGCAGTTACGAGGAGGGCCCTCCCTACGAGCAGTACTTC
TRBJ2-7,NA,NA,TRBV7-2,CASSLEQGHEQYF,TGTGCCAGCAGCTTAGAACAGGGCCACGAGCAGTACTTC
TRBJ1-3,NA,NA,TRBV4-2,CASSQTPAGEGNTIYF,TGTGCCAGCAGCCAGACCCCTGCGGGAGAAGGAAACACCATATATTTT
TRBJ1-3,NA,TRBD1,TRBV30,CAWSDPFPTGESSGNTIYF,TGTGCCTGGAGTGACCCATTTCCTACAGGGGAGAGCTCTGGAAACACCATATATTTT
TRBJ2-1,NA,NA,TRBV24-1,CATSGGGGSYNEQFF,TGTGCCACCAGTGGGGGAGGGGGCTCCTACAATGAGCAGTTCTTC
TRBJ2-7,NA,NA,TRBV27,CASRNRGEQYF,TGTGCCAGCAGGAATCGAGGCGAGCAGTACTTC